One sample yielded the 28 T cell receptor beta chains listed below, sequenced in a study of T cell responses to AZD1222 COVID-19 vaccine. Repertoires were generated with immunoSEQ multiplex PCR, while TCRdb's copy carries only in-frame clones and drops some. The sample includes approximately 150,000 clones, more than 85% of them seen just once. The sequences come from peripheral blood, collected 28 days after the second AZD1222 dose. The source is an adult who received the AZD1222 COVID-19 vaccine.

The CDR3 coding sequence is TGTGCCAGCAGGGCCGGGGCGGTGAACACTGAAGCTTTCTTT. Its translation is CASRAGAVNTEAFF. V usage is TRBV5-4 and J usage is TRBJ1-1; possible D gene TRBD1, 5 bases. This CDR3 comprises 14 residues. Per germline, CDR1 SGHNT and CDR2 YYREEE (reference sequence). V shed 5 bases and J shed 0 bases, with 11 bases lying between them.

This chain uses TRBV20-1 with TRBJ1-2; no definite D call. The CDR3 contains 11 residues. Per germline, CDR1 DFQATT and CDR2 SNEGSKA (reference sequence). V lost 0 bases and J lost 2, with 1 base in between. The DNA for the CDR3 is TGCAGTGCTAGAGACAACTATGGCTACACCTTC. This codes for CSARDNYGYTF.

The V call is TRBV4-1, the J call TRBJ2-3; 14 bases agree with TRBD2. After removal of 3 bases from V and 1 base from J, the junction contained 9 bases not matched to a gene. This CDR3 comprises 19 residues. Looked up from germline, CDR1 is MGHRA and CDR2 is YSYEKL. DNA for the CDR3: TGCGCCAGCAGCCACCGACTAGCGGGAGGGCCCGAGGGCACAGATACGCAGTATTTT. Translated, it gives CASSHRLAGGPEGTDTQYF.

The chain joins TRBV9 to TRBJ2-5; tentative D call: TRBD1 (6 bases). The CDR3 has 15 amino acids. Germline CDR1 reads SGDLS; CDR2 reads YYNGEE. The ends were cut back, 2 bases at V and 5 bases at J, with 16 bases in the middle. The CDR3 is CASSVQGRVEETQYF. For the CDR3, the DNA is TGTGCCAGCAGCGTTCAGGGGCGCGTTGAGGAGACCCAGTACTTC.

The chain links TRBV12-5 to TRBJ1-6; D call uncertain. This CDR3 has 18 residues. Trimming left V 4 bases short and J 0 bases short, with 16 bases between. In germline, CDR1 is LGHNT, CDR2 FRNRAP. The CDR3 sequence is CASGYLPGISSYNSPLHF. In DNA form, the CDR3 reads TGTGCTAGTGGTTATCTACCCGGGATCAGCTCCTATAATTCACCCCTCCACTTT.

The chain links TRBV11-2 to TRBJ2-1; unclear D gene. The CDR3 is made up of 12 amino acids. CDR1 SGHAT and CDR2 FQNNGV come from the germline V gene. V shed 2 bases and J shed 7 bases, with 6 bases lying between them. The CDR3 region has the DNA TGTGCCAGCAGCTTATCTAGAAATGAGCAGTTCTTC. It specifies CASSLSRNEQFF. The whole variable domain, remainder taken from reference TRBV11-2 and TRBJ2-1, is EAGVAQSPRYKIIEKRQSVAFWCNPISGHATLYWYQQILGQGPKLLIQFQNNGVVDDSQLPKDRFSAERLKGVDSTLKIQPAKLEDSAVYLCASSLSRNEQFFGPGTRLTVL.

The chain is built from TRBV10-1 and TRBJ2-7; 8 bases line up with TRBD2. The CDR3 spans 15 residues. Trimming cost V 3 bases and J 3 bases; bases outside gene matches: 7. Germline CDR1 WNHNN, CDR2 SYGVQD (reference sequence). This CDR3 is CASSESLTSDYEQYF. For the CDR3, the DNA is TGCGCCAGCAGTGAATCACTGACTAGCGACTACGAGCAGTACTTC.

The CDR3 loop reads CASSARNYEQYF. As DNA, the CDR3 is TGTGCCAGCAGCGCGCGCAACTACGAGCAGTACTTC. This sequence joins TRBV3-1 (or the pseudogene TRBV3-2) and TRBJ2-7; no clear D gene. CDR1 is LGHDT and CDR2 is YNNKEL in the germline V gene (reference sequence). V lost 5 bases to trimming and J lost 3 bases, with 8 bases between them. The CDR3 loop spans 12 amino acids.

The V call is TRBV29-1, the J call TRBJ2-2; 12 nucleotides agree with TRBD1. CDR1 is SQVTM, CDR2 ANQGSEA, per germline. The CDR3 consists of 16 residues. The J segment lost 4 bases and the V segment lost 4 bases, leaving 7 bases of the junction unmatched. The CDR3 DNA follows: TGCAGCGTTGTGGGACAGGGGGCGGGCAGCACCGGGGAGCTGTTTTTT. It codes for CSVVGQGAGSTGELFF.

CDR3 DNA: TGTGCCAGCAGCCAGGCACTAGCGGGGGGGTCCTACGAGCAGTACTTC. Its protein product is CASSQALAGGSYEQYF. V is TRBV4-2 and J is TRBJ2-7; 13 nucleotides agree with TRBD2. The V gene's germline CDR1 is LGHNA and CDR2 YNFKEQ. Trimming cost V 3 bases and J 1 base; bases outside gene matches: 3. The CDR3 runs 16 residues.

V and J are TRBV24-1 and TRBJ1-4; D not certain. Germline lookup yields CDR1 KGHDR and CDR2 SFDVKD. The CDR3 runs 13 residues. With 5 bases removed from V and 6 bases from J, the gap between germline ends came to 9 bases. CDR3: CATSAAGYEKLFF. Here the CDR3 DNA reads TGTGCCACCAGTGCGGCGGGGTATGAAAAACTGTTTTTT.

On this clone itself: Different DNA sequences within this sample yield the same CDR3. The J gene is TRBJ1-1, the V gene TRBV7-9; D may be TRBD1 (6 bases). The CDR3 spans 13 residues. Germline CDR1 is SEHNR and CDR2 is FQNEAQ (reference sequence). Trimming removed 1 base from V and 5 bases from J, with 8 bases in between. CDR3 in amino acids: CASSLEGGTEAFF. CDR3 DNA: TGTGCCAGCAGCTTAGAGGGGGGGACTGAAGCTTTCTTT.

The gene calls are TRBV5-4 and TRBJ2-7; no definite D call. The CDR3 extends over 14 amino acids. V was cut by 0 bases and J by 3 bases, with 10 bases left in between. Per the germline V gene, CDR1 is SGHNT and CDR2 is YYREEE (reference sequence). CDR3 sequence reads: CASSLELSGYEQYF. The CDR3 DNA reads as TGTGCCAGCAGCTTGGAGTTATCGGGCTACGAGCAGTACTTC. The whole variable domain, filled in from reference TRBV5-4 and TRBJ2-7, reads ETGVTQSPTHLIKTRGQQVTLRCSSQSGHNTVSWYQQALGQGPQFIFQYYREEENGRGNFPPRFSGLQFPNYSSELNVNALELDDSALYLCASSLELSGYEQYFGPGTRLTVT.

Notes on this clone: The same CDR3 also results from other DNA sequences found in this sample. The genes are TRBV7-9 and TRBJ1-1, with a weak D call TRBD1 (5 bases). Germline V lookup: CDR1 SEHNR, CDR2 FQNEAQ (reference sequence). This CDR3 spans 12 amino acids. Between the trimmed V and J ends, which lost 3 bases and 11 bases, there was a span of 13 bases. CDR3 region: CASSFGGSEAFF. For the CDR3, the DNA is TGTGCCAGCAGCTTCGGGGGGTCAGAGGCTTTCTTT.

The CDR3 DNA reads as TGTGCCATCACGAGGCAGGGGAACTATGGCTACACCTTC. This sequence encodes CAITRQGNYGYTF. J is TRBJ1-2 and V is TRBV10-3, with D tentatively TRBD1 (6 bases). This CDR3 is built from 13 residues. Trimming left V 7 bases short and J 2 bases short, with 11 bases between. Germline CDR1 is ENHRY and CDR2 is SYGVKD.

The chain has TRBV4-1 and TRBJ1-1, with 8 nucleotides matching TRBD1. There are 15 residues in the CDR3. Trimming removed 2 bases from V and 5 bases from J; junction bases left unmatched: 7. Germline values: CDR1 MGHRA, CDR2 YSYEKL. The CDR3 sequence is CASSQQGARRTEAFF. CDR3 nucleotides: TGCGCCAGCAGCCAACAGGGGGCGAGGCGTACTGAAGCTTTCTTT.

V and J are TRBV10-1 and TRBJ1-1; TRBD1 is a possible D gene (5 bases). Trimming cost V 6 bases and J 0 bases, with 11 bases left between them. The CDR3 is 14 amino acids. Germline CDR1 WNHNN, CDR2 SYGVQD (reference sequence). This chain's CDR3 is CASRTPGMNTEAFF. DNA for the CDR3: TGCGCCAGCAGGACGCCAGGGATGAACACTGAAGCTTTCTTT.

V is TRBV5-1 and J is TRBJ2-3; 10 bases fit TRBD2. V gave up 4 bases and J gave up 6 bases; unmatched junction bases: 11. The germline V gene has CDR1 SGHRS and CDR2 YFSETQ. The CDR3 extends over 16 amino acids. The CDR3 nucleotides are TGCGCCAGCAGCGTAGAGTTAGCGGGAGGTCACGATACGCAGTATTTT. Protein product: CASSVELAGGHDTQYF.

The chain recombines TRBV19 with TRBJ1-1; no definite D call. Germline V gene sequence: CDR1 LNHDA, CDR2 SQIVND (reference sequence). This CDR3 region has 13 residues. Trimming left V 5 bases short and J 4 bases short, with 11 bases between. The CDR3 DNA follows: TGTGCCAGTAGTCAAGCACGGGGCACTGAAGCTTTCTTT. Its protein product is CASSQARGTEAFF.

The J gene is TRBJ1-1, the V gene TRBV19; 11 nucleotides agree with TRBD1. The CDR3 is made up of 15 amino acids. Germline CDR1 and CDR2: LNHDA and SQIVND (reference sequence). Trimming cost V 3 bases and J 6 bases; bases outside gene matches: 6. This CDR3 is CASSMGTGGVPEAFF. Written as DNA, the CDR3 is TGTGCCAGTAGTATGGGGACAGGGGGGGTCCCTGAAGCTTTCTTT.

The CDR3 sequence: CASSSSPGPHYEQYF. The CDR3 DNA reads as TGTGCCAGCAGCTCGAGCCCCGGCCCTCACTACGAGCAGTACTTC. The genes are TRBV7-6 and TRBJ2-7; D remains ambiguous. Trimming pared 4 bases from V and 3 bases from J, leaving 16 bases between. The CDR3 runs 15 residues. The germline CDR1 and CDR2 sequences are SGHVS and FNYEAQ.

The chain links TRBV18 to TRBJ2-2; D possibly matches TRBD1 or TRBD2 (6 bases each). CDR3 length: 14 amino acids. V gave up 3 bases and J gave up 4 bases, with 9 bases separating them. Germline V gives CDR1 KGHSH, CDR2 LQKENI. CDR3 amino acids: CASSPGGITGELFF. DNA of the CDR3: TGTGCCAGCTCACCGGGGGGCATCACCGGGGAGCTGTTTTTT.

The chain combines TRBV28 with TRBJ2-7; perhaps TRBD2 as D (5 bases). Looked up from germline, CDR1 is MDHEN and CDR2 is SYDVKM. Trimming shortened V by 6 bases and J by 0 bases, and 9 bases separated the two germline ends. The CDR3 runs to 13 residues. This chain's CDR3 is CASRDGGSYEQYF. The CDR3 coding sequence is TGTGCCAGCAGAGATGGAGGCTCCTACGAGCAGTACTTC.

The chain links TRBV10-3 to TRBJ2-5; D is uncertain. Per the germline V gene, CDR1 is ENHRY and CDR2 is SYGVKD. This CDR3 is built from 13 residues. The ends were cut back, 4 bases at V and 3 bases at J, with 9 bases in the middle. The CDR3 DNA is TGTGCCATCAGTGCAAGAGTTGAAGAGACCCAGTACTTC. It is translated as CAISARVEETQYF.

This clone showed up just once. The V gene is TRBV28, the J gene TRBJ1-2; D may be TRBD1 (5 bases). This CDR3 has 12 amino acids. Germline CDR1 is MDHEN and CDR2 is SYDVKM. With 7 bases removed from V and 3 bases from J, the gap between germline ends came to 9 bases. The CDR3 reads CASTTGYYGYTF. CDR3 bases: TGTGCCAGCACTACAGGCTACTATGGCTACACCTTC.

J is TRBJ1-3 and V is TRBV6-1; D gene uncertain. The CDR3 has 14 residues. Germline V gene sequence: CDR1 MNHNS, CDR2 SASEGT. V was shortened by 2 bases and J by 5 bases, with 10 bases between the two germline ends. The CDR3 coding sequence is TGTGCCAGCAGTGAATCGGGGTGGAGAAACACCATATATTTT. It specifies CASSESGWRNTIYF.

This chain joins TRBV3-1 (or the pseudogene TRBV3-2) and TRBJ2-7; the D gene could be TRBD1 or TRBD2 (5 bases each). The V end was cut by 3 bases, the J end by 3 bases, with 9 bases between. The CDR3 is made up of 13 amino acids. Germline V gene sequence: CDR1 LGHDT, CDR2 YNNKEL (reference sequence). Here the CDR3 DNA reads TGTGCCAGCAGCCACGGGGCGAACTACGAGCAGTACTTC. This translates into CASSHGANYEQYF.

This chain uses TRBV29-1 with TRBJ1-5, with TRBD1 matching over 10 bases. The CDR3 loop spans 13 amino acids. V shed 6 bases, J shed 6 bases, and the junction held 5 bases outside the gene matches. Germline V gene lookup returns CDR1 SQVTM and CDR2 ANQGSEA. The CDR3 spells CSVAGQGTQPQHF. CDR3 DNA sequence: TGCAGCGTCGCGGGACAGGGGACTCAGCCCCAGCATTTT. The full variable domain, completed using reference TRBV29-1 and TRBJ1-5, is SAVISQKPSRDICQRGTSLTIQCQVDSQVTMMFWYRQQPGQSLTLIATANQGSEATYESGFVIDKFPISRPNLTFSTLTVSNMSPEDSSIYLCSVAGQGTQPQHFGDGTRLSIL.